This entry concerns a single T cell receptor beta chain. This entry comes from a study of blood T cell repertoires in COVID-19. Study background: Samples came from the United States, Italy and Spain, spanning acute and convalescent COVID-19. PBMCs, B-cell-depleted T cells, or T cells were the source of the cDNA or gDNA that made up the material.

Original processing methods: Amplification of reference gene primers provided the estimated nucleated cell counts. Using immunoSEQ multiplex PCR, the repertoire was profiled, and TCRdb retains in-frame clones only, with some absent. V and J calls and clone size come straight from that table; D and trimming were deduced from the DNA. The table lists 90,000 to 110,000 clones, around 74% of them singletons. Germline V CDR1 and CDR2: SGHTA, FQGNSA. The CDR3 runs to 14 residues. After removal of 5 bases from V and 5 bases from J, the junction contained 5 bases not matched to a gene. The sample taken for sequencing was peripheral blood. The V gene is TRBV7-2, the J gene TRBJ2-7; 11 bases fit TRBD1. The clonotype comes from a woman between 70 and 85 years old with acute or convalescent COVID-19. This chain's CDR3 is CASSEDRGLNEQYF. The CDR3 bases are TGTGCCAGCAGCGAGGACAGGGGGCTAAACGAGCAGTACTTC.